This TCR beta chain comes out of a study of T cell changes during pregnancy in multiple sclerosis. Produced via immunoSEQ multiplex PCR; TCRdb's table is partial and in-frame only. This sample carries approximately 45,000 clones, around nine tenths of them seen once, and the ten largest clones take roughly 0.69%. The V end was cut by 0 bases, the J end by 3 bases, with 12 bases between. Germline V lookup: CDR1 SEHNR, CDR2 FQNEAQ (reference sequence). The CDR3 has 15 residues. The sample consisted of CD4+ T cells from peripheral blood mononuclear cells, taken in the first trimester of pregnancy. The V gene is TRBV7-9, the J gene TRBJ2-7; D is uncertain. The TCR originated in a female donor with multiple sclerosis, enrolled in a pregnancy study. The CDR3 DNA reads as TGTGCCAGCAGCTTAGCGAAGAGGAGCCTCTACGAGCAGTACTTC. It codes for CASSLAKRSLYEQYF.